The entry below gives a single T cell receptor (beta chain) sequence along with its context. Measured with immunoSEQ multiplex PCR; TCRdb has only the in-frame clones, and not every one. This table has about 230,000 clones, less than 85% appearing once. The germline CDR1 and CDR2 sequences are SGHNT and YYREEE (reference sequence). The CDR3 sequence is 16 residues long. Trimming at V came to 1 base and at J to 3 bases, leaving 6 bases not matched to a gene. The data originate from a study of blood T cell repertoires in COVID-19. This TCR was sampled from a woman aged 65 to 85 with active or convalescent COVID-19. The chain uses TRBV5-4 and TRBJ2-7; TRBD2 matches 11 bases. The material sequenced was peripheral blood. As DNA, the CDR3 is TGTGCCAGCAGCTTGAGTACTAGCGGGAGTATCTACGAGCAGTACTTC. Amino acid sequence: CASSLSTSGSIYEQYF.